Following are 13 T cell receptor beta chains from one sample sequenced in a study of blood T cells in healthy people across ages. Next came a second PCR, run for 7 to 11 cycles, which used a sample-barcoded 5' primer along with a J-beta primer mix. MiXCR, run by TCRdb on the 5' RACE reads, gives a single entry per CDR3 protein. The table shows over a million distinct CDR3 sequences, with 42% occurring only once. The sequenced sample consisted of blood. The receptors derive from a woman between 18 and 30 years old in good health.

The chain has TRBV4-1 and TRBJ2-3, with 9 bases lining up with TRBD2. CDR3 length: 18 residues. V gave up 2 bases and J gave up 0 bases; unmatched junction bases: 9. Per germline, CDR1 MGHRA and CDR2 YSYEKL. In DNA form, the CDR3 reads TGCGCCAGCAGCCAACGAGAGCGGGGGGTAACTAGCACAGATACGCAGTATTTT. It yields the protein CASSQRERGVTSTDTQYF.

Points on this clonotype: One end of the junction varies from germline; a read error may be responsible. V gene TRBV12-3 or TRBV12-4 combines with J gene TRBJ2-3; 13 bases align to TRBD2. The CDR3 spans 17 residues. The CDR3, as DNA: TGTGCCAGCCAGTTTAAGGGACTAGCGGGGAGAGCAGATACGGAGTATTTT. It codes for CASQFKGLAGRADTEYF.

This clonotype occurred a few times. The CDR3 region has the DNA TGTGCCAGCAGCCCAGGGACAGACGAGCAGTACTTC. Translating gives CASSPGTDEQYF. The V call is TRBV7-9, the J call TRBJ2-7; 7 bases are shared with TRBD1. The germline CDR1 and CDR2 sequences are SEHNR and FQNEAQ (reference sequence). The CDR3 runs 12 residues. Trimming removed 5 bases from V and 5 bases from J; junction bases left unmatched: 3.

The chain links TRBV7-8 to TRBJ2-7, with D unresolved. V was pared by 0 bases and J by 7 bases, with 7 bases between. The CDR3 sequence is 12 residues long. CDR1 SGHVS and CDR2 FQNEAQ come from the germline V gene. CDR3 residues: CASSLAGFEQYF. CDR3 in DNA: TGTGCCAGCAGCTTAGCTGGGTTTGAGCAGTACTTC.

This clonotype was found once. The genes are TRBV28 and TRBJ2-2; 8 bases match TRBD1. The CDR3 spans 19 residues. V dropped 1 base and J dropped 6; count of bases not matched to a gene: 16. Germline CDR1 is MDHEN and CDR2 is SYDVKM. DNA for the CDR3: TGTGCCAGCAGTTTATCCCCCAGGGGGCGACTTCTACATCCCGGGGAGCTGTTTTTT. Translated, it gives CASSLSPRGRLLHPGELFF. The whole variable domain, filled in from reference TRBV28 and TRBJ2-2, reads DVKVTQSSRYLVKRTGEKVFLECVQDMDHENMFWYRQDPGLGLRLIYFSYDVKMKEKGDIPEGYSVSREKKERFSLILESASTNQTSMYLCASSLSPRGRLLHPGELFFGEGSRLTVL.

This chain links TRBV27 with TRBJ2-1; the D is unclear. Germline loops: CDR1 MNHEY, CDR2 SMNVEV (reference sequence). The CDR3 is 16 residues long. Trimming cost V 7 bases and J 0 bases, with 16 bases left between them. Here the CDR3 reads CASMGTLPFSYNEQFF. CDR3 DNA sequence: TGTGCCAGCATGGGCACACTACCCTTCTCCTACAATGAGCAGTTCTTC.

The chain joins TRBV20-1 to TRBJ2-7; possibly TRBD1 for D (7 bases). Germline loops: CDR1 DFQATT, CDR2 SNEGSKA (reference sequence). The length of the CDR3 is 13 residues. CDR3 nucleotide sequence: TGCTCCCCCGCGGGACAGAGCTCCTACGAGCAGTACTTC. Its translation is CSPAGQSSYEQYF.

The chain couples TRBV29-1 to TRBJ1-1; D is perhaps TRBD1 (6 bases). V was cut by 1 base and J by 5 bases, with 17 bases left in between. This CDR3 has 15 amino acids. Germline CDR1 is SQVTM and CDR2 is ANQGSEA. The CDR3 spells CSVEVGAGVRTEAFF. For the CDR3, the DNA is TGCAGCGTTGAAGTTGGCGCAGGGGTAAGGACTGAAGCTTTCTTT. The full variable domain, with the rest looked up from reference TRBV29-1 and TRBJ1-1, is SAVISQKPSRDICQRGTSLTIQCQVDSQVTMMFWYRQQPGQSLTLIATANQGSEATYESGFVIDKFPISRPNLTFSTLTVSNMSPEDSSIYLCSVEVGAGVRTEAFFGQGTRLTVV.

In this sample, this clonotype turned up a few times. The chain has TRBV5-5 and TRBJ2-5; 9 bases line up with TRBD1. CDR3 size: 15 residues. The V and J ends lost 4 bases and 5 bases, in that order; junction bases with no gene match: 9. The V gene's germline CDR1 is SGHKS and CDR2 YYEKEE (reference sequence). The CDR3 DNA reads TGTGCCAGCAGCCCGGGGGGACAGGGTTCGGAGACCCAGTACTTC. It codes for CASSPGGQGSETQYF.

The rearrangement joins TRBV20-1 to TRBJ2-7, with TRBD2 matching 13 bases. Trimming at V came to 5 bases and at J to 3 bases, leaving 13 bases not matched to a gene. The CDR3 spans 17 residues. CDR1 DFQATT and CDR2 SNEGSKA come from the germline V gene (reference sequence). CDR3 sequence reads: CSADPLAGGQGSYEQYF. CDR3 DNA sequence: TGCAGTGCTGACCCACTAGCGGGGGGGCAAGGGAGCTACGAGCAGTACTTC.

The V gene is TRBV9, the J gene TRBJ2-7; unclear D gene. The V and J ends lost 0 bases and 1 base respectively, with 8 bases between them. Germline CDR1 SGDLS, CDR2 YYNGEE. CDR3 size: 14 residues. The CDR3 protein is CASSVGLLSYEQYF. CDR3 coding DNA: TGTGCCAGCAGCGTAGGACTTCTATCCTACGAGCAGTACTTC.

The V call is TRBV20-1, the J call TRBJ2-5, with 11 bases lining up with TRBD2. This CDR3 spans 15 amino acids. Losses at the gene ends were 6 bases for V and 1 base for J; bases not matched to a gene: 7. Germline V gene lookup returns CDR1 DFQATT and CDR2 SNEGSKA (reference sequence). CDR3 nucleotides: TGCAGTGCCCCTAGGACTAGCGGGCCCCAAGAGACCCAGTACTTC. Translation: CSAPRTSGPQETQYF.

Only a few counts were recorded for this clonotype. The CDR3 region is CASSLAFWQPQHF. CDR3 DNA: TGTGCCAGCAGCTTAGCGTTCTGGCAGCCCCAGCATTTT. The genes are TRBV7-2 and TRBJ1-5; D is unresolved. Trimming shortened V by 0 bases and J by 7 bases, and 7 bases separated the two germline ends. CDR3 size: 13 residues. Germline values: CDR1 SGHTA, CDR2 FQGNSA.